Listed here are 25 T cell receptor beta chains from one sample, sequenced in a study of cytomegalovirus exposure and HLA in healthy donors. Measured with immunoSEQ multiplex PCR; TCRdb has only the in-frame clones, and not every one. The sample includes tens of thousands of clones, approximately 89% of them seen just once. Sequenced material: PBMCs. These receptors all come from a woman aged 18-29 years in good health and CMV-seronegative.

V usage is TRBV6-6 and J usage is TRBJ1-5, with 9 bases matching TRBD1. The CDR3 totals 15 residues. The V gene's germline CDR1 is MNHNY and CDR2 SVGAGI (reference sequence). V dropped 5 bases and J dropped 3; count of bases not matched to a gene: 5. The DNA for the CDR3 is TGTGCCAGCAGTCGGACAGGGGCGTACAATCAGCCCCAGCATTTT. It encodes CASSRTGAYNQPQHF.

V gene TRBV5-4 combines with J gene TRBJ1-3, with D perhaps matching TRBD1 (5 bases). Germline assignment: CDR1 SGHNT and CDR2 YYREEE (reference sequence). The CDR3 length is 15 residues. V was cut by 5 bases and J by 2 bases, with 14 bases left in between. The CDR3 loop is CASSSDGGAGNTIYF. In DNA, the CDR3 is TGTGCCAGCAGTTCGGACGGGGGGGCTGGAAACACCATATATTTT.

The gene calls are TRBV7-9 and TRBJ1-2; 9 bases match TRBD1. Germline V gene data show CDR1 as SEHNR and CDR2 as FQNEAQ (reference sequence). This CDR3 is built from 13 residues. V was pared by 8 bases and J by 7 bases, with 8 bases of the junction left unmatched. In DNA form, the CDR3 reads TGTGCCAGCGTATTACAGGGGGCCGGTGGCTACACCTTC. The encoded protein is CASVLQGAGGYTF.

This clone was observed once. The chain links TRBV12-5 to TRBJ2-1; D is possibly TRBD1 (5 bases). Germline values: CDR1 LGHNT, CDR2 FRNRAP. This CDR3 has 18 amino acids. Trimming took 1 base from V and 4 from J, leaving 20 bases between them. The CDR3 DNA is TGTGCTAGTGGTTTGGGGTTCGGTTGGGCAGGGTGGTACAATGAGCAGTTCTTC. It specifies CASGLGFGWAGWYNEQFF.

The chain couples TRBV19 to TRBJ2-7; D perhaps matches TRBD1 (6 bases). The germline V and J ends were trimmed by 4 bases and 0 bases, with 10 bases remaining between them. The CDR3 covers 14 residues. Germline CDR1 LNHDA, CDR2 SQIVND (reference sequence). CDR3 sequence: CASSRQVSSYEQYF. For the CDR3, the DNA is TGTGCCAGTAGTAGACAGGTGTCCTCCTACGAGCAGTACTTC.

The chain recombines TRBV30 with TRBJ1-2; no reliable D call. The V gene lost 5 bases and the J gene lost 4 bases, with 8 bases spanning the gap. The CDR3 extends over 11 amino acids. Germline loops: CDR1 GTSNPN, CDR2 SVGIG (reference sequence). The CDR3 DNA sequence: TGTGCCTGGGTTGAGCCCTATGGCTACACCTTC. Translated, it gives CAWVEPYGYTF.

The chain carries TRBV5-3 and TRBJ1-2; D call uncertain. TRBV5-3 is known as an ORF, though its function is uncertain. V lost 0 bases, J lost 1 base, and 13 bases lay in between. The CDR3 loop spans 16 amino acids. The CDR3 nucleotides are TGTGCCAGAAGCTTGGTCTTCCAGGTTGATAACTATGGCTACACCTTC. This gives the protein CARSLVFQVDNYGYTF.

A word on this clone: A read error may produce the germline difference seen at one junction end. The chain has TRBV7-7 and TRBJ2-1, with 11 nucleotides matching TRBD2. This CDR3 spans 15 amino acids. Germline CDR1 and CDR2: SSHAT and FNYEAQ (reference sequence). The CDR3 DNA reads as TGTGCTAGCAGCACTAGCGGGAGCTCCTACAATGAGCAGTTCTTC. It encodes CASSTSGSSYNEQFF.

This clone came up a few times. This chain uses TRBV4-2 with TRBJ1-2, with 8 bases aligning to TRBD1. Germline loops: CDR1 LGHNA, CDR2 YNFKEQ. V was pared by 4 bases and J by 14 bases, with 9 bases of the junction left unmatched. The CDR3 is 12 amino acids. The CDR3 DNA reads as TGTGCCAGCAGCCTCTCAGACAGGGGAAAGACCTTC. Translating gives CASSLSDRGKTF.

The V and J genes are TRBV29-1 and TRBJ2-3; 9 bases match TRBD2. After removal of 2 bases from V and 2 bases from J, the junction contained 5 bases not matched to a gene. This CDR3 is built from 15 residues. Germline V gene data show CDR1 as SQVTM and CDR2 as ANQGSEA. CDR3 DNA sequence: TGCAGCGTTGAAAAGCGGGGGGCGGACACAGATACGCAGTATTTT. Protein sequence: CSVEKRGADTDTQYF.

A remark on this clone: The sample contains more than one DNA sequence encoding this CDR3. V is TRBV6-4 and J is TRBJ2-3; D is possibly TRBD1 (6 bases). Per germline, CDR1 MRHNA and CDR2 SNTAGT. There are 15 residues in the CDR3. Trimming took 2 bases from V and 1 from J, leaving 10 bases between them. The CDR3 region has the DNA TGTGCCAGCAGTGACAGCAGGGGAGGCACAGATACGCAGTATTTT. Translation: CASSDSRGGTDTQYF.

The V call is TRBV7-2, the J call TRBJ1-2; perhaps TRBD1 as D (6 bases). V shed 4 bases and J shed 3 bases, with 15 bases lying between them. The CDR3 is 15 amino acids. Germline V gene sequence: CDR1 SGHTA, CDR2 FQGNSA. DNA of the CDR3: TGTGCCAGCAGCTACCTTATTCCAGGGGACTATGGCTACACCTTC. Translation: CASSYLIPGDYGYTF.

This clone appeared a few times. V gene TRBV7-9 combines with J gene TRBJ1-2; 7 bases map to TRBD1. Germline assignment: CDR1 SEHNR and CDR2 FQNEAQ (reference sequence). The CDR3 sequence is 13 residues long. Trimming removed 5 bases from V and 1 base from J; junction bases left unmatched: 1. The CDR3 sequence: CASSGQVNYGYTF. The DNA for the CDR3 is TGTGCCAGCAGCGGACAGGTTAACTATGGCTACACCTTC.

The chain uses TRBV13 and TRBJ1-6, with D tentatively TRBD1 (6 bases). The CDR3 is made up of 15 amino acids. The ends were cut back, 6 bases at V and 10 bases at J, with 19 bases in the middle. Germline CDR1 reads PRHDT; CDR2 reads FYEKMQ (reference sequence). The CDR3 reads CASRLQGPPGSPLHF. The DNA of the CDR3 is TGTGCCAGCAGGTTACAGGGCCCGCCAGGGTCACCCCTCCACTTT.

The CDR3 region has the DNA TGTGCCAGCAGCTCGACTAGCGGGGCCAATACGCAGTATTTT. Its protein is CASSSTSGANTQYF. This chain joins TRBV11-2 and TRBJ2-3; 11 bases match TRBD2. Germline lookup yields CDR1 SGHAT and CDR2 FQNNGV. J lost 7 bases, V lost 4 bases, and 4 bases had no gene match. This CDR3 region has 14 residues.

This chain links TRBV30 with TRBJ1-5, with D possibly being TRBD1 (6 bases). V lost 2 bases and J 4 bases, leaving 12 bases between the germline ends. The CDR3 is 14 residues long. Germline V CDR1 and CDR2: GTSNPN, SVGIG (reference sequence). CDR3 DNA: TGTGCCTGGAGTTCCTTAGGGGGAAATCAGCCCCAGCATTTT. This codes for CAWSSLGGNQPQHF. Full variable domain (remainder filled in from reference TRBV30 and TRBJ1-5): SQTIHQWPATLVQPVGSPLSLECTVEGTSNPNLYWYRQAAGRGLQLLFYSVGIGQISSEVPQNLSASRPQDRQFILSSKKLLLSDSGFYLCAWSSLGGNQPQHFGDGTRLSIL.

This clone was recorded once. The genes are TRBV9 and TRBJ2-1, with 10 bases fitting TRBD2. Germline CDR1 reads SGDLS; CDR2 reads YYNGEE. The trim removed 0 bases at V and 7 bases at J, leaving 10 bases unmatched. The CDR3 is made up of 17 amino acids. CDR3 DNA sequence: TGTGCCAGCAGCGTAGCTACGGGTCTAGCGGGGGAGAATGAGCAGTTCTTC. Its translation is CASSVATGLAGENEQFF.

J is TRBJ1-4 and V is TRBV19, with TRBD1 matching 9 bases. This CDR3 has 17 amino acids. The V gene end was trimmed by 7 bases and the J gene end by 8 bases; junction bases not matched to a gene: 17. Germline V gene sequence: CDR1 LNHDA, CDR2 SQIVND (reference sequence). In nucleotides, the CDR3 is TGTGCCAGTACTCTACGCGGGGGACAGGGTAATCGGGAAAAACTGTTTTTT. Its protein product is CASTLRGGQGNREKLFF.

The CDR3 sequence: CASSYSRTGPRSTQYF. As DNA, the CDR3 is TGTGCCAGCAGTTACTCGCGGACAGGCCCCCGCTCGACCCAGTACTTC. The V call is TRBV6-5, the J call TRBJ2-5; 7 nucleotides align to TRBD1. This CDR3 contains 16 residues. Germline V gene data show CDR1 as MNHEY and CDR2 as SVGAGI. V was pared by 0 bases and J by 7 bases, with 11 bases of the junction left unmatched.

CDR3: CASSPSGTSGYTQYF. In DNA form, the CDR3 reads TGTGCCAGCAGCCCCTCCGGGACTAGCGGGTATACGCAGTATTTT. This sequence joins TRBV11-3 and TRBJ2-3, with TRBD2 matching 12 bases. CDR1 and CDR2 (germline): SGHNT, YENEEA. With V trimmed by 5 bases and J by 7 bases, 7 bases remained unmatched. This CDR3 has 15 residues.

J is TRBJ1-6 and V is TRBV7-2; TRBD1 might be the D (5 bases). The V gene's germline CDR1 is SGHTA and CDR2 FQGNSA. CDR3 length equals 15 residues. Trimming cost V 1 base and J 9 bases, with 13 bases left between them. The CDR3 DNA reads as TGTGCCAGCAGCTTAGGGCCCGGGGGAGGTTCACCCCTCCACTTT. Protein: CASSLGPGGGSPLHF. The full variable domain, its missing parts supplied by reference TRBV7-2 and TRBJ1-6, is GAGVSQSPSNKVTEKGKDVELRCDPISGHTALYWYRQSLGQGLEFLIYFQGNSAPDKSGLPSDRFSAERTGGSVSTLTIQRTQQEDSAVYLCASSLGPGGGSPLHFGNGTRLTVT.

The chain joins TRBV13 to TRBJ2-7, with D possibly matching TRBD1 (6 bases). Germline V gene lookup returns CDR1 PRHDT and CDR2 FYEKMQ (reference sequence). The germline V and J ends were trimmed by 5 bases and 0 bases, with 11 bases remaining between them. The CDR3 spans 14 residues. The CDR3 loop reads CASSLRDNSYEQYF. CDR3 in DNA: TGTGCCAGCAGCCTCCGGGACAACTCCTACGAGCAGTACTTC.

The rearrangement joins TRBV7-8 to TRBJ1-3; 9 positions match TRBD1. Germline V gives CDR1 SGHVS, CDR2 FQNEAQ. Unmatched junction bases numbered 11, after V lost 5 bases and J lost 3 bases. There are 17 residues in the CDR3. DNA for the CDR3: TGTGCCAGCAGCCTCACCCTGGGACAGGGTGGTGGAAACACCATATATTTT. Translation gives CASSLTLGQGGGNTIYF.

The chain has TRBV28 and TRBJ2-7, with 7 bases that match TRBD2. CDR1 is MDHEN, CDR2 SYDVKM, per germline. The CDR3 runs 13 residues. The ends lost 4 bases at V and 6 bases at J; junction bases unmatched: 6. Here the CDR3 DNA reads TGTGCCAGCAGTTGGGGCGGGGGTCTCGAGCAGTACTTC. Its translation is CASSWGGGLEQYF. The full variable domain, in which reference TRBV28 and TRBJ2-7 provide the parts outside the CDR3, is DVKVTQSSRYLVKRTGEKVFLECVQDMDHENMFWYRQDPGLGLRLIYFSYDVKMKEKGDIPEGYSVSREKKERFSLILESASTNQTSMYLCASSWGGGLEQYFGPGTRLTVT.

The rearrangement uses TRBV19 and TRBJ2-5; a possible D gene is TRBD2 (6 bases). This CDR3 spans 12 amino acids. CDR1 and CDR2 from the germline V gene are LNHDA and SQIVND (reference sequence). V was pared by 8 bases and J by 5 bases, with 12 bases between. This CDR3 is CASGPGRETQYF. The CDR3 bases are TGTGCCAGTGGTCCAGGGAGGGAGACCCAGTACTTC.